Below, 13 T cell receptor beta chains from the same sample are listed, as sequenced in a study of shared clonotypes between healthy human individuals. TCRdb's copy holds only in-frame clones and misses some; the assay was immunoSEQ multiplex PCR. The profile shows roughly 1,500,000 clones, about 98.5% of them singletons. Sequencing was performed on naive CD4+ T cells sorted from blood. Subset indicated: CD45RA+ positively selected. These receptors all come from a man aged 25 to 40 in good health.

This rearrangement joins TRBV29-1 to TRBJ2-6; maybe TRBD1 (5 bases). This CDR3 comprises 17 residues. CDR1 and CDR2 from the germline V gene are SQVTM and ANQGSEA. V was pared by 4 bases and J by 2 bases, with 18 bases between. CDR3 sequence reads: CSVGNRAGSTGANVLTF. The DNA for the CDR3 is TGCAGCGTTGGGAATAGGGCAGGGTCAACTGGGGCCAACGTCCTGACTTTC.

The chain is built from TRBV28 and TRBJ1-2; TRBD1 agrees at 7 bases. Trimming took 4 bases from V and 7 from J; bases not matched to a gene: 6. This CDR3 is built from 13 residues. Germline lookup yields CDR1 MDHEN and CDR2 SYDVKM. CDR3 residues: CASSSRDSLGYTF. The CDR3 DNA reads TGTGCCAGCAGTTCCCGGGACAGTCTTGGCTACACCTTC.

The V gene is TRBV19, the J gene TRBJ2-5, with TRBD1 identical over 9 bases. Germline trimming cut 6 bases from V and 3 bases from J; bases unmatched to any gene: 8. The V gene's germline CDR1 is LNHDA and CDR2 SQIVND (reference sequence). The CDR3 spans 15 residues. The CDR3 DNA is TGTGCCAGTAGCCGGGACAGGGTTTTGGAAGAGACCCAGTACTTC. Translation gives CASSRDRVLEETQYF.

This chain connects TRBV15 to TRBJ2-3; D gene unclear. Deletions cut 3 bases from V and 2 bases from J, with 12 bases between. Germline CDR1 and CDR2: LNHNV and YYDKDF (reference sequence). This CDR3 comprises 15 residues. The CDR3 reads CATSRAPLNTDTQYF. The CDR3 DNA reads TGTGCCACCAGCAGGGCGCCCCTCAACACAGATACGCAGTATTTT.

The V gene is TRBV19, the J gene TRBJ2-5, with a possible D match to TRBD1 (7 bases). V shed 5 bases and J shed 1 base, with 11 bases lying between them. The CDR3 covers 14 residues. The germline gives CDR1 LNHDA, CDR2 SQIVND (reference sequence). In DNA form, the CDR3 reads TGTGCCAGTAGTTCAGGGGGAGGCCAAGAGACCCAGTACTTC. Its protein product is CASSSGGGQETQYF.

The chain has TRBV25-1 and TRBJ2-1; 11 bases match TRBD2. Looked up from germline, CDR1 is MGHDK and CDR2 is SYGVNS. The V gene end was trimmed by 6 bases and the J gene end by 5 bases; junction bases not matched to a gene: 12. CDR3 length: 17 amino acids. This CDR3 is CASRPILSGRGNNEQFF. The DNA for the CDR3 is TGTGCCAGCAGACCTATTCTTAGCGGGAGGGGTAACAATGAGCAGTTCTTC.

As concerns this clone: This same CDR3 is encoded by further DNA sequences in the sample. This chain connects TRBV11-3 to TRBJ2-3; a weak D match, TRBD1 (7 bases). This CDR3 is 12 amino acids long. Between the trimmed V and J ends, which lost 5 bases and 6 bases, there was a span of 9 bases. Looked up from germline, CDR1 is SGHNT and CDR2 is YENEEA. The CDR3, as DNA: TGTGCCAGCAGCCCAGGGGGGGATACGCAGTATTTT. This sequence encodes CASSPGGDTQYF.

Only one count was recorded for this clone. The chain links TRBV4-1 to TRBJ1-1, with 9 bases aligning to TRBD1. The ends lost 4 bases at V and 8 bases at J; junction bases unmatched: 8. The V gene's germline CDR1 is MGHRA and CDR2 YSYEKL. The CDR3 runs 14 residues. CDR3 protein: CASSLTRDREEAFF. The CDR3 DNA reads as TGCGCCAGCAGCCTGACGAGGGACAGGGAAGAAGCTTTCTTT.

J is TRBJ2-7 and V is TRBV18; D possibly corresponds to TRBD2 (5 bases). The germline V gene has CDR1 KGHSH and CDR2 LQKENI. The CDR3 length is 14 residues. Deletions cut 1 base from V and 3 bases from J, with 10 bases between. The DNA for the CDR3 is TGTGCCAGCTCACCACAAGGGAGTGGCTACGAGCAGTACTTC. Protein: CASSPQGSGYEQYF.

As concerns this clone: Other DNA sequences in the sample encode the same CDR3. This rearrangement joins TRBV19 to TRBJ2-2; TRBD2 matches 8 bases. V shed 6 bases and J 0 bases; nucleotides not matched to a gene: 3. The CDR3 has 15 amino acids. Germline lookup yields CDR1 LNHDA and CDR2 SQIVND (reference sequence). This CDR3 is CASSSGLANTGELFF. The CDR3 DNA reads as TGTGCCAGTAGCTCGGGACTAGCGAACACCGGGGAGCTGTTTTTT.

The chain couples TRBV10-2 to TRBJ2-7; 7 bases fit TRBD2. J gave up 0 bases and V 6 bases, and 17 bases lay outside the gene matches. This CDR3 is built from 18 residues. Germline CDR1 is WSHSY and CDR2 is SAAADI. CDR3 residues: CASREDMGGYRGSYEQYF. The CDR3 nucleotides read TGCGCCAGCAGGGAGGACATGGGAGGGTATCGGGGCTCCTACGAGCAGTACTTC.

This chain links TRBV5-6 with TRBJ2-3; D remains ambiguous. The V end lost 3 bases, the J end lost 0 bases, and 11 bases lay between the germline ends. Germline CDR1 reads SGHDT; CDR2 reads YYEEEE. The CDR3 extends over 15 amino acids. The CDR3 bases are TGTGCCAGCAGCTACCTGGACCGTAGCACAGATACGCAGTATTTT. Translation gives CASSYLDRSTDTQYF.

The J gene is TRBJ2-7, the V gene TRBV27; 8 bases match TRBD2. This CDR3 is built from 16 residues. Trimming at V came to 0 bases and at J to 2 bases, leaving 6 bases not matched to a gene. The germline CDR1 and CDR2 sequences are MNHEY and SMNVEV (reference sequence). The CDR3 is CASSLSLAGLTYEQYF. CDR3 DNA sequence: TGTGCCAGCAGTTTATCTCTAGCGGGCCTAACCTACGAGCAGTACTTC.